One and the same sample provided the 29 T cell receptor beta chains below, sequenced in a study of T cells in Graves' hyperthyroidism and ophthalmopathy (dated by TCRdb to the late 2010s). The protocol used for the library was multiplex PCR. Sequencing was performed on an Illumina HiSeq 2000. TCR beta CDR3 regions were amplified from RNA transcripts. A first-round RT-PCR of the TCR CDR3 used the HTBI primer set with the Qiagen OneStep RT-PCR kit. In TCRdb, the public reads were trimmed at Q25 with fastp and aligned with MiXCR, with productive beta chains retained. Every distinct CDR3 protein forms one entry, paired with its most common genes and DNA. The sample includes hundreds of thousands of distinct CDR3 sequences, with around 19% observed a single time. Together, the top ten hold 16% of the sample. The sample consisted of blood. These TCRs come from a woman aged 50 to 60 with Graves' hyperthyroidism that later progressed to Graves' ophthalmopathy.

This clonotype appeared a few times. The V call is TRBV20-1, the J call TRBJ1-2; the D gene is possibly TRBD1 (5 bases). Germline V lookup: CDR1 DFQATT, CDR2 SNEGSKA (reference sequence). Trimming removed 3 bases from V and 4 bases from J, with 9 bases in between. CDR3 length equals 12 residues. The CDR3 spells CSASPGTYGYTF. The CDR3 DNA sequence: TGCAGTGCTAGCCCAGGGACCTATGGCTACACCTTC.

This clonotype was seen ten or more times. V is TRBV20-1 and J is TRBJ1-1, with D possibly being TRBD1 (5 bases). CDR1 is DFQATT and CDR2 is SNEGSKA in the germline V gene (reference sequence). V lost 0 bases, J lost 1 base, and 9 bases lay in between. This CDR3 has 14 residues. CDR3 in amino acids: CSARDGHKNTEAFF. The CDR3 DNA follows: TGCAGTGCTAGAGATGGACACAAGAACACTGAAGCTTTCTTT.

This clonotype came up many times. This sequence joins TRBV18 and TRBJ2-2; TRBD1 matches 7 bases. This CDR3 is 15 amino acids long. Germline CDR1 reads KGHSH; CDR2 reads LQKENI. Unmatched junction bases numbered 7, after V lost 3 bases and J lost 6 bases. The CDR3 protein is CASSPPDRVAGELFF. The CDR3 DNA is TGTGCCAGCTCACCGCCTGACAGGGTGGCCGGGGAGCTGTTTTTT. Supplemented by reference TRBV18 and TRBJ2-2, the full variable domain reads NAGVMQNPRHLVRRRGQEARLRCSPMKGHSHVYWYRQLPEEGLKFMVYLQKENIIDESGMPKERFSAEFPKEGPSILRIQQVVRGDSAAYFCASSPPDRVAGELFFGEGSRLTVL.

This clonotype was recorded at least ten times. J is TRBJ1-1 and V is TRBV29-1, with D unclear. This CDR3 region has 13 residues. CDR1 and CDR2 from the germline V gene are SQVTM and ANQGSEA. V was cut by 3 bases and J by 4 bases, with 12 bases left in between. For the CDR3, the DNA is TGCAGCGTTGATAATAAGGGATTCACTGAAGCTTTCTTT. Protein product: CSVDNKGFTEAFF.

Concerning this clonotype: The junction and the germline gene differ at one end; a read error may be behind it. The J gene is TRBJ2-5, the V gene TRBV7-7; TRBD2 might be the D (5 bases). Germline loops: CDR1 SSHAT, CDR2 FNYEAQ (reference sequence). The CDR3 sequence is 16 residues long. CDR3 protein: CASSLAPGWLQETQYF. The CDR3 DNA follows: TGTGCTAGCAGCTTAGCCCCGGGATGGTTACAAGAGACCCAGTACTTC.

This chain connects TRBV19 to TRBJ2-1; the D gene is possibly TRBD2 (5 bases). This CDR3 contains 15 residues. Germline loops: CDR1 LNHDA, CDR2 SQIVND (reference sequence). V lost 5 bases, J lost 7 bases, and 18 bases lay in between. The CDR3 nucleotides read TGTGCCAGTAGTCTTTTATTACTTCCGGGGAATGAGCAGTTCTTC. Encoded protein: CASSLLLLPGNEQFF.

This clonotype appeared many times. The V and J genes are TRBV5-1 and TRBJ2-7, with 7 positions matching TRBD1. J was trimmed by 2 bases and V by 4 bases; bases with no gene match: 9. The CDR3 sequence is 15 residues long. Germline CDR1 and CDR2: SGHRS and YFSETQ. CDR3 DNA sequence: TGCGCCAGCAGCCCTACAGGGGAACCAGCCTACGAGCAGTACTTC. Protein: CASSPTGEPAYEQYF.

The chain recombines TRBV24-1 with TRBJ1-5, with a tentative D call TRBD1 (5 bases). Germline V gene lookup returns CDR1 KGHDR and CDR2 SFDVKD. The germline V and J ends were trimmed by 11 bases and 4 bases, with 11 bases remaining between them. This CDR3 has 12 residues. The CDR3 loop is CAIDSANQPQHF. The CDR3 nucleotides are TGTGCCATCGACAGCGCGAATCAGCCCCAGCATTTT.

This clonotype showed up just a few times. The CDR3 nucleotides are TGTGCCAGCAGCTTGTATGCAGGGGGGTGGACCTACGAGCAGTACTTC. Translation: CASSLYAGGWTYEQYF. The chain is built from TRBV5-6 and TRBJ2-7; the D gene is possibly TRBD1 (7 bases). This CDR3 has 16 residues. Germline CDR1 is SGHDT and CDR2 is YYEEEE. Between the trimmed V and J ends, which lost 1 base and 2 bases, there was a span of 16 bases. Combining the CDR3 with reference TRBV5-6 and TRBJ2-7 gives the whole variable domain DAGVTQSPTHLIKTRGQQVTLRCSPKSGHDTVSWYQQALGQGPQFIFQYYEEEERQRGNFPDRFSGHQFPNYSSELNVNALLLGDSALYLCASSLYAGGWTYEQYFGPGTRLTVT.

Only a few counts were recorded for this clonotype. The chain uses TRBV6-1 and TRBJ1-4; D gene unclear. The CDR3 is 13 residues long. Germline CDR1 is MNHNS and CDR2 is SASEGT. The V end was cut by 7 bases, the J end by 2 bases, with 8 bases between. The CDR3 DNA follows: TGTGCCAGCACCGAAGTCACTAATGAAAAACTGTTTTTT. Its protein product is CASTEVTNEKLFF.

This clonotype appeared many times. The rearrangement uses TRBV30 and TRBJ1-2; D gene ambiguous. The CDR3 has 15 residues. Trimming pared 0 bases from V and 4 bases from J, leaving 15 bases between. Germline CDR1 and CDR2: GTSNPN and SVGIG (reference sequence). The CDR3 coding sequence is TGTGCCTGGAGTGTAGGTTTAGGACGGGCCTATGGCTACACCTTC. This gives the protein CAWSVGLGRAYGYTF.

This clonotype showed up many times. The CDR3 nucleotides read TGTGCCAGCTCACCATTCGAGGGACCGAGCTCCTACGAGCAGTACTTC. This gives the protein CASSPFEGPSSYEQYF. The chain combines TRBV18 with TRBJ2-7; either TRBD1 or TRBD2 may supply D (5 bases each). Between the trimmed V and J ends, which lost 2 bases and 0 bases, there was a span of 14 bases. Germline V gene sequence: CDR1 KGHSH, CDR2 LQKENI. CDR3 length: 16 amino acids.

This chain links TRBV29-1 with TRBJ1-2; 9 nucleotides agree with TRBD1. The germline gives CDR1 SQVTM, CDR2 ANQGSEA. CDR3 size: 13 residues. CDR3 amino acids: CSQSGTGMDGYTF. In DNA form, the CDR3 reads TGCAGTCAATCCGGGACAGGGATGGATGGCTACACCTTC.

This clonotype appeared many times. This chain links TRBV3-1 with TRBJ2-5; 9 bases agree with TRBD2. V dropped 5 bases and J dropped 5; count of bases not matched to a gene: 15. Germline V gene lookup returns CDR1 LGHDT and CDR2 YNNKEL (reference sequence). This CDR3 contains 17 residues. The CDR3 sequence: CASSETLAGDGGETQYF. CDR3 in DNA: TGTGCCAGCAGCGAAACATTAGCGGGGGATGGGGGGGAGACCCAGTACTTC.

This clonotype was seen more than once but under ten times. The V call is TRBV19, the J call TRBJ1-4, with 8 positions matching TRBD1. The V segment lost 4 bases and the J segment 8 bases; nucleotides outside the gene matches: 3. CDR1 is LNHDA, CDR2 SQIVND, per germline (reference sequence). This CDR3 contains 13 residues. Here the CDR3 DNA reads TGTGCCAGTAGTAACAGGGGGACAGAAAAACTGTTTTTT. Translating it yields CASSNRGTEKLFF.

The chain has TRBV3-1 and TRBJ2-1; D is possibly TRBD2 (5 bases). Trimming stripped 7 bases from V and 9 bases from J, with 13 bases between. Germline CDR1 and CDR2: LGHDT and YNNKEL (reference sequence). The CDR3 spans 12 residues. The CDR3 DNA reads TGTGCCAGCACCTTAAGCCGGGGTGAGCAGTTCTTC. Translated, it gives CASTLSRGEQFF.

The chain has TRBV4-2 and TRBJ2-3, with D uncertain. V was trimmed by 1 base and J by 4 bases, leaving 15 bases between them. This CDR3 region has 16 residues. Germline CDR1 reads LGHNA; CDR2 reads YNFKEQ. The CDR3: CASSQVSQLSADTQYF. The CDR3 DNA sequence: TGTGCCAGCAGCCAAGTGTCCCAGCTCTCTGCAGATACGCAGTATTTT.

The chain uses TRBV5-1 and TRBJ1-3; D uncertain. V was trimmed by 3 bases and J by 0 bases, leaving 16 bases between them. CDR3 size: 17 residues. Germline V gene lookup returns CDR1 SGHRS and CDR2 YFSETQ. The CDR3 region has the DNA TGCGCCAGCAGCTCCGATCTGCGGCCCAGCTCTGGAAACACCATATATTTT. It encodes CASSSDLRPSSGNTIYF.

About this clonotype itself: Since a much larger clone is just one base distant, this may be a read error. The chain joins TRBV3-1 to TRBJ1-3, with D unclear. The CDR3 covers 14 residues. Germline CDR1 is LGHDT and CDR2 is YNNKEL (reference sequence). The CDR3 DNA is TGTGCCAGCAGCCCGAACTGGGATGGAAGCACCATATATTTT. This translates into CASSPNWDGSTIYF.

This chain links TRBV29-1 with TRBJ1-1; D remains unclear. CDR1 and CDR2 (germline): SQVTM, ANQGSEA. The V and J ends lost 3 bases and 7 bases respectively, with 12 bases between them. This CDR3 contains 12 residues. The CDR3 DNA is TGCAGCGTTGATTTTGACGGACGTGAAGCTTTCTTT. Translated: CSVDFDGREAFF.

This clonotype was counted at least ten times. The chain uses TRBV27 and TRBJ1-1, with 9 positions matching TRBD1. CDR1 and CDR2 from the germline V gene are MNHEY and SMNVEV (reference sequence). This CDR3 comprises 14 residues. V lost 3 bases and J lost 5; bases outside the gene matches: 4. The CDR3 nucleotides read TGTGCCAGCAGTTTGGGACAGGGAATGACTGAAGCTTTCTTT. Translated, it gives CASSLGQGMTEAFF.

This clonotype was seen many times. The J gene is TRBJ2-5, the V gene TRBV2; the D gene is possibly TRBD1 (5 bases). The V gene's germline CDR1 is SNHLY and CDR2 FYNNEI. V shed 0 bases and J shed 4 bases, with 12 bases lying between them. The CDR3 is made up of 15 amino acids. The CDR3 loop is CASSEAFGRAETQYF. The CDR3 DNA is TGTGCCAGCAGTGAAGCGTTCGGCAGGGCAGAGACCCAGTACTTC.

This clonotype showed up many times. The V and J genes are TRBV3-1 and TRBJ2-7, with a tentative D call TRBD1 (6 bases). The length of the CDR3 is 14 residues. CDR1 and CDR2 (germline): LGHDT, YNNKEL (reference sequence). Deletions cut 0 bases from V and 9 bases from J, with 15 bases between. CDR3 loop: CASSQDVPTGGQYF. The CDR3 DNA follows: TGTGCCAGCAGCCAAGATGTTCCGACAGGCGGGCAGTACTTC.

This chain joins TRBV2 and TRBJ1-1; the match to TRBD1 covers 7 bases. CDR1 SNHLY and CDR2 FYNNEI come from the germline V gene. J lost 2 bases, V lost 0 bases, and 9 bases had no gene match. CDR3 size: 17 residues. CDR3 residues: CASSEATGTDYNTEAFF. CDR3 sequence (DNA): TGTGCCAGCAGTGAAGCGACCGGGACAGACTACAACACTGAAGCTTTCTTT.

This chain uses TRBV9 with TRBJ2-7; D might be TRBD1 or TRBD2, each matching 5 bases. With 2 bases removed from V and 6 bases from J, the gap between germline ends came to 15 bases. The CDR3 runs 14 residues. Germline-derived CDR1 and CDR2 are SGDLS and YYNGEE. Here the CDR3 reads CASSVSVGGGEQYF. CDR3 nucleotide sequence: TGTGCCAGCAGCGTTTCCGTCGGTGGGGGCGAGCAGTACTTC.

This clonotype was recorded at least ten times. The chain recombines TRBV2 with TRBJ2-5; D not resolved. Trimming shortened V by 8 bases and J by 3 bases, and 13 bases separated the two germline ends. CDR3 length: 13 residues. Germline V gene sequence: CDR1 SNHLY, CDR2 FYNNEI. The CDR3 DNA follows: TGTGCCAGCGAGTTTGGGATTAAAGAGACCCAGTACTTC. It translates to CASEFGIKETQYF.

V is TRBV5-1 and J is TRBJ2-5; 11 nucleotides line up with TRBD2. The length of the CDR3 is 17 residues. Germline CDR1 and CDR2: SGHRS and YFSETQ. V shed 1 base, J shed 3 bases, and the junction held 8 bases outside the gene matches. The chain's CDR3 is CASSLSPLAGGEETQYF. The CDR3 coding sequence is TGCGCCAGCAGCTTGTCCCCCTTAGCGGGGGGGGAAGAGACCCAGTACTTC.

Note on this clonotype: A junction boundary mismatches the germline segment, possibly from a read error. V usage is TRBV27 and J usage is TRBJ1-2; a weak D match, TRBD1 (6 bases). Germline V CDR1 and CDR2: MNHEY, SMNVEV (reference sequence). This CDR3 is 16 amino acids long. CDR3 DNA sequence: TGTGCCAGCAATTTATTGCCCGGGGGCGCGGGCTATGGCTACACCTTC. This translates into CASNLLPGGAGYGYTF.

This clonotype was detected many times. V usage is TRBV2 and J usage is TRBJ2-3; 7 bases match TRBD1. The length of the CDR3 is 15 residues. V shed 4 bases and J 6 bases; nucleotides not matched to a gene: 10. Germline V CDR1 and CDR2: SNHLY, FYNNEI. CDR3 amino acids: CASSVRGIEGDTQYF. DNA of the CDR3: TGTGCCAGCAGTGTCAGGGGGATAGAAGGTGATACGCAGTATTTT.